Following are 27 T cell receptor beta chains from one sample sequenced in a study of beta chain features in type 1 diabetes. cDNA synthesis used the whole RNA isolate, giving expressed TCRB sequences. The table came from immunoSEQ multiplex PCR; TCRdb's copy has only in-frame clones and leaves some out. This table holds a few hundred thousand clones, about a tenth found once. The sequenced material came from central memory CD4+ T cells from blood. These receptors were obtained from a man between 18 and 35 years old in good health.

The chain employs TRBV6-1 and TRBJ2-7, with a tentative D call TRBD2 (5 bases). The CDR3 extends over 12 amino acids. The germline V gene has CDR1 MNHNS and CDR2 SASEGT. CDR3 in DNA: TGTGCGGCCGTCGGGAAATCCTACGAGCAGTACTTC. It codes for CAAVGKSYEQYF.

V and J are TRBV28 and TRBJ1-5; maybe TRBD1 (6 bases). Per germline, CDR1 MDHEN and CDR2 SYDVKM. The CDR3 sequence is 13 residues long. V gave up 9 bases and J gave up 7 bases, with 16 bases separating them. The CDR3 loop is CARKQGSSQPQHF. The DNA for the CDR3 is TGTGCCAGAAAACAGGGATCTAGCCAGCCCCAGCATTTT.

This clone turned up a few times. DNA of the CDR3: TGTGCCAGCACAGACAGGAACTATGGCTACACCTTC. Its translation: CASTDRNYGYTF. The chain carries TRBV6-5 and TRBJ1-2, with D perhaps matching TRBD1 (6 bases). Germline values: CDR1 MNHEY, CDR2 SVGAGI. Trimming took 7 bases from V and 2 from J, leaving 8 bases between them. There are 12 residues in the CDR3.

The J gene is TRBJ2-3, the V gene TRBV7-2; unclear D gene. The CDR3 sequence is 13 residues long. The germline CDR1 and CDR2 sequences are SGHTA and FQGNSA. Trimming cost V 1 base and J 10 bases, with 12 bases left between them. The CDR3 DNA reads as TGTGCCAGCAGCTTAGGGGGAATGGCGGCGCAGTATTTT. Protein product: CASSLGGMAAQYF.

The CDR3 DNA is TGTGCCAGCAGTACGGGACAGGGCGACAATCAGCCCCAGCATTTT. This codes for CASSTGQGDNQPQHF. The chain couples TRBV2 to TRBJ1-5; 9 nucleotides agree with TRBD1. The CDR3 spans 15 residues. Trimming cost V 5 bases and J 3 bases; bases outside gene matches: 5. The germline V gene encodes CDR1 SNHLY and CDR2 FYNNEI.

This chain uses TRBV29-1 with TRBJ2-5; 12 positions match TRBD2. The length of the CDR3 is 15 residues. Per the germline V gene, CDR1 is SQVTM and CDR2 is ANQGSEA. Trimming removed 4 bases from V and 6 bases from J; junction bases left unmatched: 9. For the CDR3, the DNA is TGCAGCGTTGCAGAGACTAGCGGGAGATTAAAGACCCAGTACTTC. It translates to CSVAETSGRLKTQYF.

This clone is labeled as medium-sized. The chain employs TRBV25-1 and TRBJ1-3; D call uncertain. Germline V gene sequence: CDR1 MGHDK, CDR2 SYGVNS. Trimming took 4 bases from V and 9 from J, leaving 10 bases between them. The CDR3 sequence is 12 residues long. The CDR3 loop is CASSGHSGTIYF. The DNA for the CDR3 is TGTGCCAGCAGTGGACACTCCGGCACCATATATTTT.

The rearrangement uses TRBV25-1 and TRBJ2-7, with 9 bases lining up with TRBD2. Germline lookup yields CDR1 MGHDK and CDR2 SYGVNS. The CDR3 runs 14 residues. Germline trimming cut 4 bases from V and 5 bases from J; bases unmatched to any gene: 6. The CDR3 DNA is TGTGCCAGCAGTGTGTCCCTAGCGGGACACGAGCAGTACTTC. Residues: CASSVSLAGHEQYF.

This clone was found a few times. The chain is built from TRBV27 and TRBJ1-1; 8 bases fit TRBD1. Germline assignment: CDR1 MNHEY and CDR2 SMNVEV (reference sequence). The ends lost 5 bases at V and 4 bases at J; junction bases unmatched: 9. CDR3 size: 15 residues. CDR3 DNA sequence: TGTGCCAGCAGTCCGGAAGGACAGGGAGGCACTGAAGCTTTCTTT. Its protein is CASSPEGQGGTEAFF.

Only a few counts were recorded for this clone. The V call is TRBV15, the J call TRBJ2-1, with 7 positions matching TRBD1. Germline CDR1 LNHNV, CDR2 YYDKDF (reference sequence). With 1 base clipped from V and 8 bases from J, the junction kept 5 bases outside the gene matches. This CDR3 contains 14 residues. The CDR3 nucleotides are TGTGCCACCAGCAGAGGGGAGAGGGGGCATGAGCAGTTCTTC. This gives the protein CATSRGERGHEQFF.

This chain uses TRBV9 with TRBJ2-7, with 9 bases fitting TRBD2. V lost 2 bases, J lost 5 bases, and 8 bases stayed unmatched. Germline-derived CDR1 and CDR2 are SGDLS and YYNGEE. The CDR3 runs to 15 residues. This CDR3 reads CASSVGSGSSHEQYF. The CDR3 DNA sequence: TGTGCCAGCAGCGTCGGTAGCGGGAGTTCCCACGAGCAGTACTTC. The whole variable domain, remainder taken from reference TRBV9 and TRBJ2-7, is DSGVTQTPKHLITATGQRVTLRCSPRSGDLSVYWYQQSLDQGLQFLIQYYNGEERAKGNILERFSAQQFPDLHSELNLSSLELGDSALYFCASSVGSGSSHEQYFGPGTRLTVT.

This clone was observed a few times. J is TRBJ2-5 and V is TRBV5-1; 7 bases agree with TRBD1. V lost 4 bases, J lost 1 base, and 4 bases stayed unmatched. CDR1 SGHRS and CDR2 YFSETQ come from the germline V gene. CDR3 length: 14 residues. The CDR3 loop reads CASSPRDSQETQYF. The CDR3 region has the DNA TGCGCCAGCAGCCCACGGGACAGCCAAGAGACCCAGTACTTC.

This clone was observed a few times. V gene TRBV30 combines with J gene TRBJ1-1; D is possibly TRBD1 (5 bases). Trimming took 5 bases from V and 4 from J, leaving 8 bases between them. Germline V gene sequence: CDR1 GTSNPN, CDR2 SVGIG (reference sequence). The CDR3 runs 11 residues. The CDR3 nucleotides read TGTGCCTGGGCAGGGACCACTGAAGCTTTCTTT. Encoded protein: CAWAGTTEAFF.

This clone appeared a few times. V and J are TRBV5-1 and TRBJ2-1; unclear D gene. V shed 0 bases and J shed 8 bases, with 12 bases lying between them. Germline V lookup: CDR1 SGHRS, CDR2 YFSETQ. The CDR3 has 14 residues. CDR3 bases: TGCGCCAGCAGCTTGGCGAACCTTGGCGATGAGCAGTTCTTC. Its translation: CASSLANLGDEQFF.

The chain employs TRBV5-4 and TRBJ2-1; TRBD2 aligns across 10 bases. Per the germline V gene, CDR1 is SGHNT and CDR2 is YYREEE (reference sequence). The CDR3 sequence is 16 residues long. Unmatched junction bases numbered 8, after V lost 3 bases and J lost 5 bases. The CDR3 DNA follows: TGTGCCAGCAGCTGGCCGGGACTAGCGACAGACAATGAGCAGTTCTTC. This sequence encodes CASSWPGLATDNEQFF.

This clone was counted only a few times. This chain uses TRBV7-2 with TRBJ2-1; 8 bases map to TRBD2. Germline-derived CDR1 and CDR2 are SGHTA and FQGNSA. Trimming at V came to 5 bases and at J to 7 bases, leaving 16 bases not matched to a gene. The CDR3 totals 17 residues. The CDR3 DNA sequence: TGTGCCAGCAGCCTCCCTCTGGGGGCGGGAGGATTAAATGAGCAGTTCTTC. It codes for CASSLPLGAGGLNEQFF.

This clone was seen a handful of times. This chain links TRBV7-9 with TRBJ2-1, with D tentatively TRBD2 (5 bases). The CDR3 length is 13 residues. Germline CDR1 reads SEHNR; CDR2 reads FQNEAQ (reference sequence). With 5 bases removed from V and 10 bases from J, the gap between germline ends came to 15 bases. CDR3 DNA: TGTGCCAGCAGCCCCACGGAGGCCCGGGAGCAGTTCTTC. Protein sequence: CASSPTEAREQFF.

The chain carries TRBV29-1 and TRBJ2-3; D is perhaps TRBD2 (5 bases). The ends were cut back, 7 bases at V and 0 bases at J, with 8 bases in the middle. Looked up from germline, CDR1 is SQVTM and CDR2 is ANQGSEA. This CDR3 comprises 12 residues. Here the CDR3 reads CSGRTSTDTQYF. DNA for the CDR3: TGCAGCGGGCGGACTAGCACAGATACGCAGTATTTT.

The sample holds many counts of this clone. The rearrangement links TRBV4-3 to TRBJ2-7; possibly TRBD1 or TRBD2 for D (5 bases each). The germline V gene encodes CDR1 LGHNA and CDR2 YSLEER. CDR3 length: 12 residues. V shed 0 bases and J shed 10 bases, with 10 bases lying between them. The CDR3 nucleotides read TGCGCCAGCAGCCAAGATGAGGGGAATCAGTACTTC. It translates to CASSQDEGNQYF.

This clone was observed a few times. The chain employs TRBV30 and TRBJ2-7; no clear D gene. Germline V gives CDR1 GTSNPN, CDR2 SVGIG (reference sequence). The CDR3 is made up of 13 amino acids. V was trimmed by 4 bases and J by 3 bases, leaving 13 bases between them. CDR3 sequence reads: CAWTRTGYYEQYF. CDR3 DNA: TGTGCCTGGACCCGGACGGGTTACTACGAGCAGTACTTC.

The V gene is TRBV14, the J gene TRBJ2-2; D is ambiguous. The germline V gene has CDR1 SGHDN and CDR2 FVKESK. This CDR3 comprises 13 residues. Trimming cost V 0 bases and J 8 bases, with 7 bases left between them. This CDR3 is CASSQDLEGELFF. CDR3 bases: TGTGCCAGCAGCCAAGATCTGGAAGGGGAGCTGTTTTTT.

In its sample, this clone was seen many times. J is TRBJ2-5 and V is TRBV25-1; 7 nucleotides line up with TRBD2. Trimming cost V 2 bases and J 6 bases; bases outside gene matches: 9. Germline assignment: CDR1 MGHDK and CDR2 SYGVNS. CDR3 length: 15 residues. CDR3 amino acids: CASSELGGDLKTQYF. CDR3 bases: TGTGCCAGCAGTGAACTGGGGGGGGATCTGAAGACCCAGTACTTC.

The chain couples TRBV30 to TRBJ1-3; 7 bases line up with TRBD1. Germline lookup yields CDR1 GTSNPN and CDR2 SVGIG (reference sequence). Germline trimming cut 1 base from V and 4 bases from J; bases unmatched to any gene: 4. The CDR3 extends over 14 amino acids. The chain's CDR3 is CAWSAGQQGNTIYF. The CDR3 DNA reads TGTGCCTGGAGTGCGGGACAGCAGGGAAACACCATATATTTT.

This chain uses TRBV2 with TRBJ1-5; D is perhaps TRBD1 (5 bases). Germline CDR1 SNHLY, CDR2 FYNNEI. Trimming removed 5 bases from V and 3 bases from J, with 8 bases in between. CDR3 length equals 13 residues. The CDR3 DNA reads as TGTGCCAGCAGTCGGGACCTCAATCAGCCCCAGCATTTT. Translation: CASSRDLNQPQHF.

This clone appeared a few times. V is TRBV9 and J is TRBJ2-5, with D unclear. The length of the CDR3 is 13 residues. The germline V and J ends were trimmed by 4 bases and 5 bases, with 12 bases remaining between them. Germline CDR1 and CDR2: SGDLS and YYNGEE. The CDR3 bases are TGTGCCAGCAGCCCCGGGCCCGAGGAGACCCAGTACTTC. Its translation: CASSPGPEETQYF.

V and J are TRBV6-6 and TRBJ1-5, with D possibly TRBD1 on 6 matching bases. Deletions cut 10 bases from V and 0 bases from J, with 10 bases between. The CDR3 runs 13 residues. The V gene's germline CDR1 is MNHNY and CDR2 SVGAGI (reference sequence). CDR3 loop: CATGAVSNQPQHF. CDR3 DNA: TGTGCCACAGGGGCGGTTAGCAATCAGCCCCAGCATTTT.

V is TRBV7-2 and J is TRBJ2-4; D may match TRBD1 or TRBD2 (5 bases each). Trimming removed 5 bases at V and 1 base at J, with 15 bases between. Germline loops: CDR1 SGHTA, CDR2 FQGNSA. The CDR3 consists of 16 residues. CDR3 DNA sequence: TGTGCCAGCAGCCACGTTAGTGGGGACGCCAAAAACATTCAGTACTTC. Translated, it gives CASSHVSGDAKNIQYF.